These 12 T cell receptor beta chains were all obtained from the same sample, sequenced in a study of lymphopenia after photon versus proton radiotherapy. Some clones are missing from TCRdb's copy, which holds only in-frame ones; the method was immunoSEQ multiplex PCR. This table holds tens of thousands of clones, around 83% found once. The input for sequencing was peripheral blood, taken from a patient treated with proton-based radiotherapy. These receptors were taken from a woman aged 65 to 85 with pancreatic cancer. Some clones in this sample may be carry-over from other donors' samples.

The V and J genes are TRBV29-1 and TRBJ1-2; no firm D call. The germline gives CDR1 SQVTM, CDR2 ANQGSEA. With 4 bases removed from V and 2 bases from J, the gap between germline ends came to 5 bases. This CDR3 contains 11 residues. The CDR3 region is CSVALNYGYTF. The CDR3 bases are TGCAGCGTTGCTCTCAACTATGGCTACACCTTC.

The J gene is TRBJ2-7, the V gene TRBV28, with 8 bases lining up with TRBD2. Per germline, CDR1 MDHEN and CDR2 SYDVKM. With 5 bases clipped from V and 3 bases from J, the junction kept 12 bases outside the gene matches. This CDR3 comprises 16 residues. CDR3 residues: CASSLVTTSASYEQYF. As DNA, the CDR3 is TGTGCCAGCAGTCTAGTCACGACTAGCGCAAGCTACGAGCAGTACTTC. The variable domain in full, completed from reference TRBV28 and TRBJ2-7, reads DVKVTQSSRYLVKRTGEKVFLECVQDMDHENMFWYRQDPGLGLRLIYFSYDVKMKEKGDIPEGYSVSREKKERFSLILESASTNQTSMYLCASSLVTTSASYEQYFGPGTRLTVT.

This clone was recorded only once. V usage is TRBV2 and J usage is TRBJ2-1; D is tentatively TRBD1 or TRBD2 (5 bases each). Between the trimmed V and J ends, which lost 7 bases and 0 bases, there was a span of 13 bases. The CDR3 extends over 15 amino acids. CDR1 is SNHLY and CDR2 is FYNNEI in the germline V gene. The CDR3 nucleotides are TGTGCCAGCAATCGGGACCGCAGCTCCTACAATGAGCAGTTCTTC. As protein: CASNRDRSSYNEQFF.

The CDR3 bases are TGTGCCAGTTCTCGAAACGGGAGGGGGAACACTGAAGCTTTCTTT. It yields the protein CASSRNGRGNTEAFF. V and J are TRBV28 and TRBJ1-1, with a tentative D call TRBD1 (5 bases). The CDR3 extends over 15 amino acids. Trimming cost V 9 bases and J 1 base, with 18 bases left between them. Germline V gene sequence: CDR1 MDHEN, CDR2 SYDVKM.

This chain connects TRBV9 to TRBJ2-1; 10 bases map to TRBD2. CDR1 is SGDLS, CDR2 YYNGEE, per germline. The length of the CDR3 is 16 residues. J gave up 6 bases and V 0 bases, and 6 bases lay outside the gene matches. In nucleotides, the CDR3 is TGTGCCAGCAGCGTAGACCTAGCGGGAGCCCTCAATGAGCAGTTCTTC. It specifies CASSVDLAGALNEQFF. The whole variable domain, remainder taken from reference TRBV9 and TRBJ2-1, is DSGVTQTPKHLITATGQRVTLRCSPRSGDLSVYWYQQSLDQGLQFLIQYYNGEERAKGNILERFSAQQFPDLHSELNLSSLELGDSALYFCASSVDLAGALNEQFFGPGTRLTVL.

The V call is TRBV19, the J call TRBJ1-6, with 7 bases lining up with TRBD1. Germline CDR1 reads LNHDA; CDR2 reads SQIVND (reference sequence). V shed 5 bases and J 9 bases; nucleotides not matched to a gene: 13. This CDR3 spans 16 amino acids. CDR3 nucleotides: TGTGCCAGTAGTCCTATGACAGGGCGAGGAGCTTCACCCCTCCACTTT. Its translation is CASSPMTGRGASPLHF.

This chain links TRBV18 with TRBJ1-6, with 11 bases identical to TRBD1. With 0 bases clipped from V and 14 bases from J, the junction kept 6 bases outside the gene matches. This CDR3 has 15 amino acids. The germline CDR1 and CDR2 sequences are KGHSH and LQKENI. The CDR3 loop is CASSPPKGQGGTLHF. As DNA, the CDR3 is TGTGCCAGCTCACCACCAAAGGGACAGGGGGGAACCCTCCACTTT.

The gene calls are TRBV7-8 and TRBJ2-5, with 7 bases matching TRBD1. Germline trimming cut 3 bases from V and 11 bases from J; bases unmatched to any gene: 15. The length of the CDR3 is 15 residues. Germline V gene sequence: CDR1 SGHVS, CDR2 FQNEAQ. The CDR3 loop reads CASSFETDRSGGQYF. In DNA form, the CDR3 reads TGTGCCAGCAGCTTCGAAACGGACAGGTCCGGTGGGCAGTACTTC.

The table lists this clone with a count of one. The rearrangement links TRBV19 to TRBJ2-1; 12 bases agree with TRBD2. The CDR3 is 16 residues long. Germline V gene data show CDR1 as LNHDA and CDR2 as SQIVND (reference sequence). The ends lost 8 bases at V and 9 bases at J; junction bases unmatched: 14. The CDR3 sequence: CASGLAGTIRGGEQFF. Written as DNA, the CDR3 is TGTGCCAGTGGACTAGCGGGAACGATTCGGGGAGGTGAGCAGTTCTTC.

The CDR3 region has the DNA TGCGCCAGCAGCCAAGACGGCTACTATGGCTACACCTTC. This encodes CASSQDGYYGYTF. The chain links TRBV4-1 to TRBJ1-2, with D hard to call. Germline V gene sequence: CDR1 MGHRA, CDR2 YSYEKL. V dropped 0 bases and J dropped 3 bases, with 5 bases sitting between them. CDR3 length equals 13 residues.

This chain's CDR3 is CAWSGPTSGRRDEQYF. DNA of the CDR3: TGTGCCTGGAGTGGACCGACTAGCGGGAGGCGCGACGAGCAGTACTTC. This sequence joins TRBV30 and TRBJ2-7, with TRBD2 matching over 13 bases. The V gene end was trimmed by 1 base and the J gene end by 5 bases; junction bases not matched to a gene: 8. Germline V CDR1 and CDR2: GTSNPN, SVGIG (reference sequence). This CDR3 comprises 16 residues.

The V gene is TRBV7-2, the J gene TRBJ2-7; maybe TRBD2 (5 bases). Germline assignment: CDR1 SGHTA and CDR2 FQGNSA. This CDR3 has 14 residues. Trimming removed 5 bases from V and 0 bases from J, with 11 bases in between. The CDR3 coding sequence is TGTGCCAGCAGCACCGGGGTAAGCTCCTACGAGCAGTACTTC. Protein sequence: CASSTGVSSYEQYF.